These 18 T cell receptor beta chains share one sample of origin, sequenced in a study of blood T cell repertoires in COVID-19. The table came from immunoSEQ multiplex PCR; TCRdb's copy has only in-frame clones and leaves some out. The sample carries about 400,000 clones, roughly nine tenths recorded once. Sequenced: PBMCs or T cells enriched from blood (not recorded which). The receptor set was obtained from a woman aged 18-30 years with acute COVID-19.

J is TRBJ1-2 and V is TRBV28, with no clear D. CDR1 is MDHEN and CDR2 is SYDVKM in the germline V gene. V lost 6 bases and J lost 4, with 12 bases in between. The CDR3 spans 13 residues. The CDR3 region has the DNA TGTGCCAGCAGCCCCCAGGATCTCTATGGCTACACCTTC. This sequence encodes CASSPQDLYGYTF.

This chain uses TRBV9 with TRBJ2-1, with D tentatively TRBD2 (6 bases). The V end was cut by 3 bases, the J end by 3 bases, with 13 bases between. The CDR3 is 15 amino acids. The germline V gene has CDR1 SGDLS and CDR2 YYNGEE. The CDR3 is CASSASGTFYNEQFF. The CDR3 region has the DNA TGTGCCAGCAGCGCCTCCGGGACTTTCTACAATGAGCAGTTCTTC.

The rearrangement joins TRBV4-3 to TRBJ1-2; no firm D call. Germline values: CDR1 LGHNA, CDR2 YSLEER. This CDR3 comprises 16 residues. Trimming took off 0 bases at V and 5 bases at J, with 16 bases between the two ends. CDR3 nucleotides: TGCGCCAGCAGCCAAGATTTAACGTCACTTCTATATGGCTACACCTTC. The encoded protein is CASSQDLTSLLYGYTF.

The chain recombines TRBV6-5 with TRBJ2-6; possible D gene TRBD2, 6 bases. The CDR3 extends over 15 amino acids. Trimming cost V 6 bases and J 1 base, with 10 bases left between them. Germline CDR1 MNHEY, CDR2 SVGAGI. The CDR3 reads CASRSSGSGANVLTF. The CDR3 DNA reads as TGTGCCAGCAGATCGAGCGGGTCTGGGGCCAACGTCCTGACTTTC.

The rearrangement joins TRBV29-1 to TRBJ2-1, with D hard to call. This CDR3 has 15 residues. V lost 4 bases and J 0 bases, leaving 13 bases between the germline ends. Germline V gene lookup returns CDR1 SQVTM and CDR2 ANQGSEA. The chain's CDR3 is CSVGVSPSSYNEQFF. The CDR3 DNA reads as TGCAGCGTTGGCGTATCCCCGAGCTCCTACAATGAGCAGTTCTTC.

Points on this clone: One junction end disagrees with the germline gene, perhaps due to a read error. This chain uses TRBV28 with TRBJ1-4; D gene ambiguous. Germline-derived CDR1 and CDR2 are MDHEN and SYDVKM. CDR3 length: 14 residues. The CDR3 region has the DNA TGTGCCAGCAGTTTATTTACAACGAATGAAAAACTGTTTTTT. It codes for CASSLFTTNEKLFF.

V and J are TRBV18 and TRBJ1-5; tentative D call: TRBD1 (5 bases). Germline-derived CDR1 and CDR2 are KGHSH and LQKENI. The ends were cut back, 5 bases at V and 5 bases at J, with 16 bases in the middle. This CDR3 is 15 amino acids long. The CDR3 protein is CASSETAASDQPQHF. In DNA, the CDR3 is TGTGCCAGCTCAGAGACAGCCGCTTCCGATCAGCCCCAGCATTTT.

This clone was picked up a small number of times. The chain links TRBV27 to TRBJ2-2; 10 bases line up with TRBD1. The CDR3 covers 16 residues. Germline V gene data show CDR1 as MNHEY and CDR2 as SMNVEV (reference sequence). After removal of 5 bases from V and 7 bases from J, the junction contained 10 bases not matched to a gene. The CDR3 nucleotides are TGTGCCAGCAGTCCCCATGGGACAGGGGATAGCGGGGAGCTGTTTTTT. Encoded protein: CASSPHGTGDSGELFF.

V and J are TRBV9 and TRBJ2-7; TRBD1 matches at 9 bases. Trimming at V came to 0 bases and at J to 2 bases, leaving 3 bases not matched to a gene. The CDR3 spans 15 residues. Germline loops: CDR1 SGDLS, CDR2 YYNGEE. Written as DNA, the CDR3 is TGTGCCAGCAGCGTAGGGACAGGGGCTCCCTACGAGCAGTACTTC. It yields the protein CASSVGTGAPYEQYF.

The V and J genes are TRBV5-1 and TRBJ2-7, with TRBD2 identical over 9 bases. The CDR3 runs 15 residues. CDR1 is SGHRS and CDR2 is YFSETQ in the germline V gene. V was clipped by 4 bases and J by 1 base; unmatched bases: 6. The CDR3 region has the DNA TGCGCCAGCAGCATGATTAGCGGGAGATCCTACGAGCAGTACTTC. Encoded protein: CASSMISGRSYEQYF.

This sequence joins TRBV5-8 and TRBJ2-3, with 9 positions matching TRBD2. The CDR3 sequence is 18 residues long. Germline V CDR1 and CDR2: SGHTS, YDEGEE. The trim removed 3 bases at V and 0 bases at J, leaving 11 bases unmatched. The DNA of the CDR3 is TGTGCCAGCAGCTACACCGGGACTAGCATATCTAGCACAGATACGCAGTATTTT. This gives the protein CASSYTGTSISSTDTQYF.

The rearrangement joins TRBV27 to TRBJ2-1; perhaps TRBD2 as D (7 bases). Germline V gene lookup returns CDR1 MNHEY and CDR2 SMNVEV (reference sequence). The CDR3 contains 14 residues. V was shortened by 4 bases and J by 6 bases, with 13 bases between the two germline ends. The CDR3 protein is CASSSGEGGNEQFF. The CDR3 DNA reads TGTGCCAGCAGTTCAGGGGAGGGGGGCAATGAGCAGTTCTTC.

The chain recombines TRBV11-3 with TRBJ2-2; D perhaps matches TRBD2 (5 bases). Germline V lookup: CDR1 SGHNT, CDR2 YENEEA. The CDR3 consists of 13 residues. With 5 bases removed from V and 1 base from J, the gap between germline ends came to 5 bases. DNA of the CDR3: TGTGCCAGCAGCCGGGGGAACACCGGGGAGCTGTTTTTT. This translates into CASSRGNTGELFF.

CDR3 residues: CSVVRSTDTQYF. In DNA, the CDR3 is TGCAGCGTTGTCAGAAGCACAGATACGCAGTATTTT. The rearrangement uses TRBV29-1 and TRBJ2-3; no firm D call. Per the germline V gene, CDR1 is SQVTM and CDR2 is ANQGSEA. There are 12 residues in the CDR3. V lost 4 bases to trimming and J lost 0 bases, with 5 bases between them.

The chain carries TRBV6-5 and TRBJ2-3, with 8 bases identical to TRBD2. V shed 2 bases and J 3 bases; nucleotides not matched to a gene: 7. Germline CDR1 and CDR2: MNHEY and SVGAGI. This CDR3 comprises 16 residues. CDR3 DNA: TGTGCCAGCAGTTACAGCAGGGCGGGGGGTACAGATACGCAGTATTTT. Residues: CASSYSRAGGTDTQYF.

The genes are TRBV7-2 and TRBJ1-4; TRBD1 is a possible D gene (5 bases). The germline V and J ends were trimmed by 6 bases and 1 base, with 9 bases remaining between them. This CDR3 comprises 14 residues. CDR1 and CDR2 (germline): SGHTA, FQGNSA. The CDR3 coding sequence is TGTGCCAGCAGTTCGCAGGGAACTAATGAAAAACTGTTTTTT. As protein: CASSSQGTNEKLFF.

This clone was recorded once. The chain has TRBV12-5 and TRBJ1-1, with TRBD1 matching 7 bases. CDR1 LGHNT and CDR2 FRNRAP come from the germline V gene. Trimming took 0 bases from V and 0 from J; bases not matched to a gene: 1. CDR3 size: 15 residues. CDR3 residues: CASGLVGGMNTEAFF. The CDR3 nucleotides read TGTGCTAGTGGTTTGGTAGGGGGCATGAACACTGAAGCTTTCTTT.

The chain employs TRBV7-8 and TRBJ2-7; TRBD2 aligns across 15 bases. This CDR3 spans 17 amino acids. The J segment lost 4 bases and the V segment lost 3 bases, leaving 7 bases of the junction unmatched. CDR1 is SGHVS, CDR2 FQNEAQ, per germline. The CDR3 is CASSFAGTSGGIYEQYF. In DNA form, the CDR3 reads TGTGCCAGCAGCTTTGCCGGGACTAGCGGGGGGATATACGAGCAGTACTTC.